The sample holds many counts of the clone carrying this T cell receptor (beta chain). Noted time point: persistent/refractory GD, antithyroid drugs over 5 years with positive TRAb. The TCR library used RNA extracted from PBMCs. These data come from a study of regulatory T cells in long-lasting Graves disease. On the study more broadly: The term persistent Graves' disease signified upward of 5 years on antithyroid drugs with positive TSH receptor antibodies.

Germline assignment: CDR1 SGHRS and CDR2 YFSETQ. The CDR3 has 14 amino acids. Germline trimming cut 4 bases from V and 9 bases from J; bases unmatched to any gene: 6. TCR beta libraries were built with iRepertoire HTBI primers and Arm-PCR of CDR3 regions. TCRdb fed the multiplex PCR reads into MiXCR, producing one record per CDR3 protein. The sample includes approximately 290,000 distinct CDR3 sequences, 22% of them seen just once. The sequencing here drew on peripheral blood mononuclear cells (PBMCs), taken when the disease was refractory, from a patient treated with antithyroid drugs. The chain has TRBV5-1 and TRBJ1-6; 8 bases align to TRBD1. The receptor was derived from a female donor with Graves disease. The CDR3, as DNA: TGCGCCAGCAGCACAGGACAGGGACGTTCACCCCTCCACTTT. Protein product: CASSTGQGRSPLHF.